These 15 T cell receptor beta chains were all obtained from the same sample, sequenced in a study of PD-L1 blockade in urothelial cancer. TCRdb's copy holds only in-frame clones and misses some; the assay was immunoSEQ multiplex PCR. Among around 50,000 clones listed, 70% to 85% were seen once. Time point: peripheral blood 6 weeks after treatment start. Source: PBMCs, taken around atezolizumab (anti-PD-L1) treatment. All receptors come from a man in his fifties with urothelial cancer.

The chain carries TRBV7-9 and TRBJ1-4; D is unclear. Germline CDR1 is SEHNR and CDR2 is FQNEAQ (reference sequence). The CDR3 has 14 residues. Trimming stripped 6 bases from V and 5 bases from J, with 13 bases between. CDR3 nucleotide sequence: TGTGCCAGCAGTATCGGGTTCCCCAATGAAAAACTGTTTTTT. It is translated as CASSIGFPNEKLFF.

The gene calls are TRBV29-1 and TRBJ2-1, with 9 bases that match TRBD2. V lost 7 bases and J lost 8; bases outside the gene matches: 6. The germline CDR1 and CDR2 sequences are SQVTM and ANQGSEA. The CDR3 has 12 residues. This CDR3 is CSAKREVYEQFF. Here the CDR3 DNA reads TGCAGCGCTAAGCGGGAGGTCTATGAGCAGTTCTTC.

This clone was counted once. V and J are TRBV4-3 and TRBJ2-1, with 8 bases lining up with TRBD2. CDR1 is LGHNA, CDR2 YSLEER, per germline. J gave up 5 bases and V 3 bases, and 15 bases lay outside the gene matches. The CDR3 sequence is 18 residues long. The CDR3 region is CASSQADNSGIIDNEQFF. The CDR3 DNA sequence: TGCGCCAGCAGCCAGGCCGACAATAGCGGGATTATCGACAATGAGCAGTTCTTC.

This clone has only one observation. The rearrangement uses TRBV4-3 and TRBJ2-7; 8 bases map to TRBD1. CDR1 and CDR2 from the germline V gene are LGHNA and YSLEER. Germline trimming cut 1 base from V and 7 bases from J; bases unmatched to any gene: 15. This CDR3 contains 17 residues. The CDR3 nucleotides are TGCGCCAGCAGCCAAGTGGACAGGGCGGGGATATGGGGGGAGCAGTACTTC. This codes for CASSQVDRAGIWGEQYF.

The chain combines TRBV9 with TRBJ2-1; unclear D gene. Germline V gene sequence: CDR1 SGDLS, CDR2 YYNGEE. V lost 3 bases and J 4 bases, leaving 5 bases between the germline ends. The CDR3 contains 12 residues. This chain's CDR3 is CASSASYNEQFF. The DNA of the CDR3 is TGTGCCAGCAGCGCTTCGTACAATGAGCAGTTCTTC.

This chain connects TRBV6-5 to TRBJ1-2; 9 bases are shared with TRBD1. CDR3 size: 15 residues. Trimming at V came to 10 bases and at J to 6 bases, leaving 15 bases not matched to a gene. Germline-derived CDR1 and CDR2 are MNHEY and SVGAGI. The CDR3 is CATKTRDREGNGYTF. The DNA for the CDR3 is TGTGCCACCAAAACCCGGGACAGGGAAGGCAATGGCTACACCTTC.

This chain links TRBV18 with TRBJ1-2; unclear D gene. The CDR3 length is 15 residues. V was pared by 0 bases and J by 3 bases, with 11 bases between. Germline V gene data show CDR1 as KGHSH and CDR2 as LQKENI. The CDR3: CASSPPQHADYGYTF. CDR3 sequence (DNA): TGTGCCAGCTCACCACCTCAACATGCCGACTATGGCTACACCTTC.

This chain joins TRBV7-2 and TRBJ2-1; D remains unclear. Trimming cost V 3 bases and J 6 bases, with 12 bases left between them. The CDR3 spans 14 residues. Germline V gene lookup returns CDR1 SGHTA and CDR2 FQGNSA. The CDR3 DNA follows: TGTGCCAGCAGCTTCCAACCGCCCGGCAATGAGCAGTTCTTC. This sequence encodes CASSFQPPGNEQFF.

The rearrangement joins TRBV7-6 to TRBJ1-1; D may be TRBD1 (6 bases). The V gene's germline CDR1 is SGHVS and CDR2 FNYEAQ. This CDR3 comprises 20 residues. Trimming took off 5 bases at V and 3 bases at J, with 31 bases between the two ends. CDR3 DNA sequence: TGTGCCAGCAGCCACTCATCGTCGTCGGGGGGCCTGAGTTCGGACACTGAAGCTTTCTTT. This sequence encodes CASSHSSSSGGLSSDTEAFF.

V and J are TRBV5-1 and TRBJ1-1; TRBD1 aligns across 8 bases. V gave up 0 bases and J gave up 1 base; unmatched junction bases: 8. Germline lookup yields CDR1 SGHRS and CDR2 YFSETQ. CDR3 length equals 17 residues. The CDR3 loop is CASSLGDRRQGNTEAFF. As DNA, the CDR3 is TGCGCCAGCAGCTTGGGGGACAGGCGGCAGGGGAACACTGAAGCTTTCTTT.

The gene calls are TRBV5-4 and TRBJ2-1, with 7 bases aligning to TRBD2. Per the germline V gene, CDR1 is SGHNT and CDR2 is YYREEE (reference sequence). Trimming at V came to 5 bases and at J to 8 bases, leaving 13 bases not matched to a gene. This CDR3 has 15 residues. CDR3 residues: CASSHSLGTKDEQFF. The CDR3 DNA sequence: TGTGCCAGCAGTCACTCCTTAGGGACTAAGGATGAGCAGTTCTTC.

The J gene is TRBJ2-7, the V gene TRBV2; D may be TRBD1 (5 bases). Trimming pared 8 bases from V and 6 bases from J, leaving 20 bases between. Germline assignment: CDR1 SNHLY and CDR2 FYNNEI. The CDR3 is 14 residues long. CDR3 in amino acids: CASGFGLGLGEQYF. DNA for the CDR3: TGTGCCAGCGGTTTTGGGCTGGGGCTGGGCGAGCAGTACTTC. Full variable domain (outside the CDR3, taken from reference TRBV2 and TRBJ2-7): EPEVTQTPSHQVTQMGQEVILRCVPISNHLYFYWYRQILGQKVEFLVSFYNNEISEKSEIFDDQFSVERPDGSNFTLKIRSTKLEDSAMYFCASGFGLGLGEQYFGPGTRLTVT.

The rearrangement uses TRBV5-6 and TRBJ1-1; D is unresolved. The CDR3 is 14 residues long. Germline CDR1 is SGHDT and CDR2 is YYEEEE. V gave up 0 bases and J gave up 7 bases, with 13 bases separating them. The CDR3 protein is CASSLVRVSSEAFF. CDR3 coding DNA: TGTGCCAGCAGCTTGGTCCGGGTCTCGAGTGAAGCTTTCTTT.

The gene calls are TRBV27 and TRBJ1-2, with TRBD1 identical over 10 bases. The CDR3 extends over 16 amino acids. The junction had 7 bases not matched to a gene; V was cut back by 0 bases and J by 6 bases. Germline CDR1 reads MNHEY; CDR2 reads SMNVEV (reference sequence). Here the CDR3 reads CASSLSIDRGLDGYTF. In DNA form, the CDR3 reads TGTGCCAGCAGTTTATCGATTGACAGGGGGCTTGATGGCTACACCTTC.

The chain has TRBV30 and TRBJ2-7, with 7 bases matching TRBD1. Per germline, CDR1 GTSNPN and CDR2 SVGIG (reference sequence). This CDR3 region has 12 residues. Trimming cost V 1 base and J 3 bases; bases outside gene matches: 0. The CDR3, as DNA: TGTGCCTGGAGTGGGGACAGCTACGAGCAGTACTTC. Translation gives CAWSGDSYEQYF.